This T cell receptor (beta chain) was recorded in a study of STAT5B mutations in CD4+ large granular lymphocyte leukemia. The V and J ends lost 0 bases and 3 bases respectively, with 9 bases between them. Germline V CDR1 and CDR2: SGHDN, FVKESK. This CDR3 region has 15 residues. Clones were sequenced by immunoSEQ multiplex PCR, and TCRdb holds only the in-frame ones, with some missing. The sample shows approximately 40,000 clones, about four fifths of them seen only once. The origin of this receptor is a human donor in good health. The rearrangement joins TRBV14 to TRBJ1-5; no clear D gene. Sequences were obtained from CD4+ T cells from blood buffy coats. CDR3 in amino acids: CASSQDAGPNQPQHF. CDR3 DNA sequence: TGTGCCAGCAGCCAAGATGCGGGCCCCAATCAGCCCCAGCATTTT.